The present entry profiles one TCR beta chain with its context. Germline V gives CDR1 MNHEY, CDR2 SMNVEV (reference sequence). Trimming shortened V by 10 bases and J by 3 bases, and 16 bases separated the two germline ends. The CDR3 length is 13 residues. The sample originates from a study of CD8 T cells in Susac syndrome. cDNA came from approximately 0.5 to 1 ug RNA primed by random hexamers. By means of immunoSEQ multiplex PCR, TCR beta CDR3 spanning 54 Vbeta and 13 Jbeta underwent amplification. TCRdb analysed the immunoSEQ multiplex PCR reads with MiXCR anew, one entry per CDR3 protein. Of approximately 200,000 distinct CDR3 sequences listed, roughly 96% are singletons.

Sequences were obtained from CD4+ T cells from PBMCs. This TCR derives from a human donor with multiple sclerosis. This sequence joins TRBV27 and TRBJ2-7, with D unclear. CDR3 loop: CATATPSYYEQYF. The CDR3 nucleotides are TGTGCCACCGCGACCCCGAGCTACTACGAGCAGTACTTC.